This TCR beta chain was recovered during a study of blood T cell repertoires in COVID-19. Study overall: The United States, Italy and Spain provided the acute and convalescent COVID-19 samples.

Sequencing was performed with immunoSEQ multiplex PCR; in TCRdb, only in-frame clones are kept and a portion is missing. The data show hundreds of thousands of clones, with approximately 86% seen just once and about 1.6% held by the top ten. From germline, CDR1 is SGHNT and CDR2 YYREEE (reference sequence). CDR3 size: 18 residues. The V segment lost 0 bases and the J segment 5 bases; nucleotides outside the gene matches: 13. This sequence joins TRBV5-4 and TRBJ2-3, with 9 bases that match TRBD2. Material for sequencing was PBMCs or T cells enriched from blood (not recorded which). The receptor comes from a woman in her forties or fifties who had recovered from COVID-19. CDR3 coding DNA: TGTGCCAGCAGCTTGGCCAGGCTTGGAGCGGGAGGTCTAGATACGCAGTATTTT. Protein sequence: CASSLARLGAGGLDTQYF.